This TCR beta chain originates from a study of shared clonotypes between healthy human individuals. Study background: Donors consisted of a couple of women and a few men between 18 and 49. Three CD4 naive, three CD4 memory, two CD8 naive and one CD8 memory plate were used per donor.

The authors loaded roughly 200 ng DNA, some 32,000 T cell genomes, into sorted-subset replicate PCRs. Method: immunoSEQ multiplex PCR; TCRdb's copy keeps in-frame clones and lacks some. The sample yields under 700,000 clones, 85% to 95% seen once. Regarding the study as a whole: Clonotype sharing among donors likely depends on sequencing depth.

In its sample, this clone was seen a few times. Its target is not known. V shed 4 bases and J shed 0 bases, with 7 bases lying between them. The germline V gene encodes CDR1 MGHRA and CDR2 YSYEKL. The CDR3 has 13 amino acids. Naive CD8 cells were CD45RO-negative, positively selected for CCR7, excluding terminally differentiated effector memory CD45RA+ cells. The sequence came from a woman aged 25 to 39 in good health. The sequenced sample was naive CD8+ T cells sorted from blood. The V call is TRBV4-1, the J call TRBJ2-7; D remains unclear. The CDR3 bases are TGCGCCAGCAGCCCCGCGGCCTCCTACGAGCAGTACTTC. Protein product: CASSPAASYEQYF.